The source of this TCR beta chain is a study of T cells in Graves' hyperthyroidism and ophthalmopathy. General observations from the study: Stable hyperthyroidism was told apart from ophthalmopathy by a model built on 13 V-J features.

Concerning this clonotype itself: Its antigen is unknown.

The CDR3 runs to 16 residues. Germline values: CDR1 SGHNT, CDR2 YENEEA. V lost 2 bases to trimming and J lost 7 bases, with 17 bases between them. RNA transcripts served as the template for amplifying TCR beta CDR3 regions. RT-PCR in the first round (using the HTBI primer set) targeted the TCR CDR3. TCRdb itself ran the multiplex PCR reads through MiXCR, one entry per CDR3 protein. Here the sample spans some 490,000 distinct CDR3 sequences, 15% to 20% being singletons. Ophthalmopathy cases met thresholds of Clinical Activity Score at least 3, NOSPECS grade at least 4 and duration under 3 months. The source of the PBMCs was over 8.5 ml of fresh peripheral blood.

The chain combines TRBV11-3 with TRBJ2-2, with D perhaps matching TRBD1 or TRBD2 (6 bases each). What was sequenced was blood. The receptor was isolated from a woman in her twenties or thirties with Graves' ophthalmopathy. The CDR3 loop reads CASSLPLPGADGELFF. CDR3 nucleotides: TGTGCCAGCAGCTTACCTCTCCCGGGGGCGGACGGGGAGCTGTTTTTT.